These 22 T cell receptor beta chains came from one sample sequenced in a study of identical twins. MiXCR, run by TCRdb on the 5' RACE reads, gives a single entry per CDR3 protein. The sample yields roughly 200,000 distinct CDR3 sequences, 6% to 9% seen once. The sample was also reused in another study, on yellow fever vaccine responses in identical twins.

The sequenced material came from memory (CD45RO+) T cells sorted from blood. These receptors originate from a woman aged 18-29 years in good health.

There are a few counts of this clonotype. The chain couples TRBV29-1 to TRBJ2-1; 11 nucleotides align to TRBD2. Per germline, CDR1 SQVTM and CDR2 ANQGSEA. Germline trimming cut 1 base from V and 9 bases from J; bases unmatched to any gene: 2. This CDR3 has 13 residues. The CDR3 loop is CSVEVAGGGEQFF. As DNA, the CDR3 is TGCAGCGTTGAAGTAGCGGGGGGGGGTGAGCAGTTCTTC.

The CDR3 nucleotides read TGCGCCAGCAGCCCGACTAGCTTTATAGAGACCCAGTACTTC. The encoded protein is CASSPTSFIETQYF. The V call is TRBV4-3, the J call TRBJ2-5, with 7 bases aligning to TRBD2. The CDR3 is made up of 14 amino acids. Germline loops: CDR1 LGHNA, CDR2 YSLEER. After removal of 4 bases from V and 4 bases from J, the junction contained 6 bases not matched to a gene.

The table lists this clonotype with many counts. V gene TRBV3-1 combines with J gene TRBJ2-3, with D possibly TRBD1 on 6 matching bases. CDR1 LGHDT and CDR2 YNNKEL come from the germline V gene (reference sequence). V lost 3 bases and J lost 1, with 8 bases in between. CDR3 length equals 14 residues. The CDR3 DNA follows: TGTGCCAGCAGCCAGGGGGCGGGCACAGATACGCAGTATTTT. Translated: CASSQGAGTDTQYF.

This clonotype appeared many times. V is TRBV5-5 and J is TRBJ2-3; D may be TRBD1 (5 bases). This CDR3 contains 17 residues. Trimming took 4 bases from V and 0 from J, leaving 18 bases between them. Germline V gene sequence: CDR1 SGHKS, CDR2 YYEKEE (reference sequence). As DNA, the CDR3 is TGTGCCAGCAGCCCAAGGGGCGGTTTTACTAGCACAGATACGCAGTATTTT. This gives the protein CASSPRGGFTSTDTQYF.

This clonotype occurred a few times. The chain is built from TRBV4-2 and TRBJ1-6, with a tentative D call TRBD1 (5 bases). The CDR3 totals 15 residues. Germline V lookup: CDR1 LGHNA, CDR2 YNFKEQ. V dropped 5 bases and J dropped 7 bases, with 15 bases sitting between them. The CDR3 region is CASSTPAGANSPLHF. CDR3 in DNA: TGTGCCAGCAGCACCCCTGCCGGGGCAAATTCACCCCTCCACTTT.

The chain has TRBV23-1 and TRBJ2-2; D is uncertain. TRBV23-1 carries the ORF label, with uncertain function. Trimming cost V 0 bases and J 6 bases, with 11 bases left between them. CDR3 size: 15 residues. As DNA, the CDR3 is TGCGCCAGCAGTCAATCCCCAGGTCGCGCCGGGGAGCTGTTTTTT. It encodes CASSQSPGRAGELFF.

This clonotype was counted a few times. V is TRBV9 and J is TRBJ2-5; tentatively, D is TRBD2 (5 bases). Trimming took 0 bases from V and 5 from J, leaving 8 bases between them. This CDR3 is 13 amino acids long. Germline V gene data show CDR1 as SGDLS and CDR2 as YYNGEE. The CDR3 bases are TGTGCCAGCAGCGTAGGGGTAGCGGAGACCCAGTACTTC. Residues: CASSVGVAETQYF.

This clonotype was picked up a small number of times. The chain joins TRBV4-3 to TRBJ2-1, with TRBD2 identical over 14 bases. The ends lost 4 bases at V and 9 bases at J; junction bases unmatched: 5. In germline, CDR1 is LGHNA, CDR2 YSLEER. The CDR3 is 15 residues long. The DNA of the CDR3 is TGCGCCAGCAGCCCGACTAGCGGGAGGGCACTTGAGCAGTTCTTC. Its translation: CASSPTSGRALEQFF.

This clonotype has at least ten counts. The gene calls are TRBV4-3 and TRBJ2-3, with a weak D call TRBD2 (6 bases). CDR1 is LGHNA and CDR2 is YSLEER in the germline V gene. The CDR3 has 15 amino acids. The V and J ends lost 8 bases and 0 bases respectively, with 15 bases between them. The CDR3 DNA reads as TGCGCCAGCTCCCAATTAGCGGAGAGCACAGATACGCAGTATTTT. This translates into CASSQLAESTDTQYF.

This clonotype was seen more than once but under ten times. The J gene is TRBJ2-7, the V gene TRBV18, with D unresolved. Germline CDR1 reads KGHSH; CDR2 reads LQKENI. The CDR3 loop spans 17 amino acids. V was cut by 3 bases and J by 1 base, with 19 bases left in between. The CDR3 sequence: CASSPHIAVPRSYEQYF. CDR3 bases: TGTGCCAGCTCACCCCACATCGCGGTACCAAGATCCTACGAGCAGTACTTC. The variable domain in full, completed from reference TRBV18 and TRBJ2-7, reads NAGVMQNPRHLVRRRGQEARLRCSPMKGHSHVYWYRQLPEEGLKFMVYLQKENIIDESGMPKERFSAEFPKEGPSILRIQQVVRGDSAAYFCASSPHIAVPRSYEQYFGPGTRLTVT.

Only a few counts were recorded for this clonotype. The chain recombines TRBV10-3 with TRBJ1-3; D is unclear. CDR1 is ENHRY and CDR2 is SYGVKD in the germline V gene. The ends were cut back, 4 bases at V and 4 bases at J, with 14 bases in the middle. The CDR3 consists of 15 residues. The CDR3 protein is CAISGQTVQGNTIYF. CDR3 nucleotides: TGTGCCATCAGTGGGCAGACTGTTCAGGGAAACACCATATATTTT.

This clonotype was seen a handful of times. The chain couples TRBV6-2 or TRBV6-3 to TRBJ1-5; 7 positions agree with TRBD1. V shed 7 bases, J shed 1 base, and the junction held 10 bases outside the gene matches. Germline V gene sequence: CDR1 MNHEY, CDR2 SVGEGT. The CDR3 covers 16 residues. CDR3 residues: CASKSLETGSNQPQHF. The DNA of the CDR3 is TGTGCCAGCAAAAGTTTGGAGACAGGGAGCAATCAGCCCCAGCATTTT.

V is TRBV12-3 or TRBV12-4 and J is TRBJ1-3, with D possibly matching TRBD1 (5 bases). V gave up 5 bases and J gave up 2 bases, with 13 bases separating them. The CDR3 contains 15 residues. CDR3 residues: CASSAGGKAGNTIYF. Written as DNA, the CDR3 is TGTGCCAGCAGTGCTGGGGGGAAAGCTGGAAACACCATATATTTT.

This clonotype has a handful of counts. Here the CDR3 DNA reads TGTGCCAGCAGCCAATCGAGCGGGGGGACCTACGAGCAGTACTTC. Its protein is CASSQSSGGTYEQYF. The genes are TRBV3-1 and TRBJ2-7, with 9 bases that match TRBD2. Germline values: CDR1 LGHDT, CDR2 YNNKEL (reference sequence). The J segment lost 2 bases and the V segment lost 2 bases, leaving 4 bases of the junction unmatched. This CDR3 has 15 residues.

This clonotype appeared a few times. The rearrangement links TRBV25-1 to TRBJ1-4; D possibly corresponds to TRBD1 (5 bases). Germline V gene sequence: CDR1 MGHDK, CDR2 SYGVNS. CDR3 length: 18 amino acids. Trimming shortened V by 1 base and J by 4 bases, and 19 bases separated the two germline ends. The DNA of the CDR3 is TGTGCCAGCAGTGAATCTTGGGAGAACGGGGGTTTTAATGAAAAACTGTTTTTT. Amino acid sequence: CASSESWENGGFNEKLFF.

There are a few counts of this clonotype. The chain is built from TRBV6-2 or TRBV6-3 and TRBJ1-5; TRBD1 might be the D (5 bases). With 3 bases removed from V and 2 bases from J, the gap between germline ends came to 23 bases. The CDR3 is made up of 19 amino acids. The germline V gene has CDR1 MNHEY and CDR2 SVGEGT. The CDR3 nucleotides read TGTGCCAGCAGTTATAATCCCGGTCAGGGAATGTCGGGCAATCAGCCCCAGCATTTT. This sequence encodes CASSYNPGQGMSGNQPQHF.

The V and J genes are TRBV20-1 and TRBJ2-5; 12 bases agree with TRBD2. The CDR3 covers 16 residues. In germline, CDR1 is DFQATT, CDR2 SNEGSKA (reference sequence). V dropped 3 bases and J dropped 7; count of bases not matched to a gene: 12. CDR3 loop: CSAREGLAGSAGTQYF. The CDR3 coding sequence is TGCAGTGCTAGGGAGGGACTAGCGGGCTCGGCGGGGACCCAGTACTTC.

This clonotype was detected a few times. The chain employs TRBV10-2 and TRBJ2-3, with D perhaps TRBD2 (6 bases). The length of the CDR3 is 16 residues. V dropped 8 bases and J dropped 5 bases, with 23 bases sitting between them. CDR1 is WSHSY and CDR2 is SAAADI in the germline V gene. CDR3 sequence: CASQTLMTSRKDTQYF. DNA of the CDR3: TGCGCCAGCCAAACCCTGATGACTAGTCGCAAAGATACGCAGTATTTT.

This clonotype was counted ten times or more. The rearrangement uses TRBV15 and TRBJ1-3; possible D gene TRBD1, 5 bases. CDR3 length equals 16 residues. Deletions cut 0 bases from V and 2 bases from J, with 11 bases between. Germline CDR1 and CDR2: LNHNV and YYDKDF (reference sequence). The chain's CDR3 is CATSRDWGSAGNTIYF. The CDR3, as DNA: TGTGCCACCAGCAGAGATTGGGGGTCGGCTGGAAACACCATATATTTT.

This clonotype was seen at least ten times. The chain couples TRBV12-3 or TRBV12-4 to TRBJ2-5; D possibly corresponds to TRBD1 (6 bases). V lost 6 bases, J lost 1 base, and 15 bases lay in between. This CDR3 comprises 15 residues. The CDR3 is CASSSAGALQETQYF. Written as DNA, the CDR3 is TGTGCCAGCAGCTCTGCAGGGGCTCTCCAAGAGACCCAGTACTTC.

The rearrangement uses TRBV30 and TRBJ2-7, with TRBD1 identical over 8 bases. This CDR3 is 13 amino acids long. Germline V CDR1 and CDR2: GTSNPN, SVGIG (reference sequence). With V trimmed by 2 bases and J by 3 bases, 3 bases remained unmatched. CDR3 DNA: TGTGCCTGGAGTCCAGGGGGCGTCTACGAGCAGTACTTC. This gives the protein CAWSPGGVYEQYF.

This clonotype was counted only a few times. The chain couples TRBV11-2 to TRBJ2-5; maybe TRBD1 (5 bases). V was trimmed by 1 base and J by 5 bases, leaving 11 bases between them. Germline V gene lookup returns CDR1 SGHAT and CDR2 FQNNGV. There are 14 residues in the CDR3. CDR3 sequence: CASSLGQLWETQYF. In nucleotides, the CDR3 is TGTGCCAGCAGCTTAGGACAGCTTTGGGAGACCCAGTACTTC.